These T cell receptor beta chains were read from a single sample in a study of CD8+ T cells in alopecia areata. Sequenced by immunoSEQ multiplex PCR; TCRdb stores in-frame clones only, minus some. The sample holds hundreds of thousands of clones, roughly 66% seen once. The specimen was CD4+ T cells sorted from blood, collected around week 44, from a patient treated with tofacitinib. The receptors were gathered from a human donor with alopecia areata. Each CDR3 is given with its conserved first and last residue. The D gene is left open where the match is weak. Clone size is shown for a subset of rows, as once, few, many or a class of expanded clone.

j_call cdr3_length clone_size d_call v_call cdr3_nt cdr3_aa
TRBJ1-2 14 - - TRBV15 TGTGCCACCTCCCCGAAGGATGCTAACTATGGCTACACCTTC CATSPKDANYGYTF
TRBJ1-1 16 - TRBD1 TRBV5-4 TGTGCCAGCAGCTTGTCGGGGGCAGGGGGAAACACTGAAGCTTTCTTT CASSLSGAGGNTEAFF
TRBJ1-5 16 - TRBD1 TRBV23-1 TGCGCCAGCAGTCAATCTCCGGACAGGGCCGATGAGGCCCAGCATTTT CASSQSPDRADEAQHF
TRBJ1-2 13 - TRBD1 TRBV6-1 TGTGCCAGCCTTTGGGACAGGGACTATGGCTACACCTTC CASLWDRDYGYTF
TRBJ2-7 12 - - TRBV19 TGTGCCAGTAGTACTAGCGCTACCGAGCAGTACTTC CASSTSATEQYF
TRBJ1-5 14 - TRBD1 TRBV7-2 TGTGCCAGCAGCTGGGGACAGGCCAATCAGCCCCAGCATTTT CASSWGQANQPQHF
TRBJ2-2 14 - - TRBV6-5 TGTGCCAGCAGTTATTGGGACAAAACCGGGGAGCTGTTTTTT CASSYWDKTGELFF
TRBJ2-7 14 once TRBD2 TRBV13 TGTGCCAGCAGCTTAGCGGGGGGTTCCTACGAGCAGTACTTC CASSLAGGSYEQYF
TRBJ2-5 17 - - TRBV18 TGTGCCAGCTCAACTCCCCGGGACAACCCCGGACCAGAGACCCAGTACTTC CASSTPRDNPGPETQYF
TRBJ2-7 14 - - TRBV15 TGTGCCACCAGCATCGAAATCGGGGGCCAAAAGCAGTACTTC CATSIEIGGQKQYF
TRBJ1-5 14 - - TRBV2 TGTGCCAGCAGTCCGGACACGTTATACGAGCCCCAGCATTTT CASSPDTLYEPQHF
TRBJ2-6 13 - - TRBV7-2 TGTGCCAGCAGGGTCTCTGGGGCCAACGTCCTGACTTTC CASRVSGANVLTF
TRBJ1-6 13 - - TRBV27 TGTGCCAGCAGTTTAGGGGGCAATTCACCCCTCCACTTT CASSLGGNSPLHF
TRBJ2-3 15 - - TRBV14 TGTGCCAGCAGCCAAGATCCGGGGGCGTCAGATACGCAGTATTTT CASSQDPGASDTQYF
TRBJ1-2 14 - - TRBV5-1 TGCGCCAGCAGCTTGGACGGGGAAGACTATGGCTACACCTTC CASSLDGEDYGYTF
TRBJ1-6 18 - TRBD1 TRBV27 TGTGCCAGCAGTCCGACCCCCGTGGGGACAGGGCCTAATTCACCCCTCCACTTT CASSPTPVGTGPNSPLHF
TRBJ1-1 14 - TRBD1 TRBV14 TGTGCCAGCAGCCCGACCTACAGGGGTACTGAAGCTTTCTTT CASSPTYRGTEAFF
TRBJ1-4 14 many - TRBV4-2 TGTGCCAGCAGCCATGGGGGTGTAGGGGAAAAACTGTTTTTT CASSHGGVGEKLFF
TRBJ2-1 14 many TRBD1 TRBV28 TGTGCCAGCAGTTTACAGGGGGCAATCAATGAGCAGTTCTTC CASSLQGAINEQFF
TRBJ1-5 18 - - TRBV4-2 TGTGCCAGCAGCCAAGATAGGAAAGGGGTTAAGGGCAATCAGCCCCAGCATTTT CASSQDRKGVKGNQPQHF
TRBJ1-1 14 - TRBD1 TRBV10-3 TGTGCCACGGGGACAGGGGGCGAGAACACTGAAGCTTTCTTT CATGTGGENTEAFF
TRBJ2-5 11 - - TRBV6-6 TGTGCCAGCAGCCCCGAAGAGACCCAGTACTTC CASSPEETQYF
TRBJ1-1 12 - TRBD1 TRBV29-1 TGCAGCGGCACAACGGACAGGGCTGTAGCTTTCTTT CSGTTDRAVAFF
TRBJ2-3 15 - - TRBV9 TGTGCCAGCAGCGTAAGGTCCCTTAGCACAGATACGCAGTATTTT CASSVRSLSTDTQYF
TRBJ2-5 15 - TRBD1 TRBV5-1 TGCGCCAGCAGACCCGACAGGGCTCGAGGGGAGACCCAGTACTTC CASRPDRARGETQYF